This is a list of T cell receptor beta chains from one sample in a study of a mutant IDH1 vaccine in newly diagnosed glioma. The data were produced by immunoSEQ multiplex PCR, yet TCRdb's version contains in-frame clones alone and is incomplete. The sample includes about 50,000 clones, about 86% seen only once; the top ten take 7.4%. Their recognized antigens are unknown. The starting material was PBMCs, obtained from a glioma patient whose treatment included an IDH1 peptide vaccine. The source is a woman in her forties or fifties with glioma. CDR3s include the opening cysteine and the closing phenylalanine or tryptophan. The order of the fields is clone size, J gene, V gene, D gene, CDR3 protein, CDR3 DNA. D genes are given only for firm matches. Clone sizes are given selectively: once, few, many, or a class where the clone is expanded.

clone_size: NA; j_call: TRBJ1-5; v_call: TRBV11-3; d_call: TRBD1; cdr3_aa: CASSAGTGPQPLYSNQPQHF; cdr3_nt: TGTGCCAGCAGCGCAGGGACAGGACCCCAACCCTTATATAGCAATCAGCCCCAGCATTTT
clone_size: NA; j_call: TRBJ2-7; v_call: TRBV2; d_call: TRBD1; cdr3_aa: CARRMTGNYEQYF; cdr3_nt: TGTGCCAGAAGGATGACAGGGAACTACGAGCAGTACTTC
clone_size: NA; j_call: TRBJ2-3; v_call: TRBV7-2; d_call: NA; cdr3_aa: CASSLRLTDTQYF; cdr3_nt: TGTGCCAGCAGCTTAAGACTTACAGATACGCAGTATTTT
clone_size: NA; j_call: TRBJ1-5; v_call: TRBV19; d_call: NA; cdr3_aa: CASSIGNPQGFKQPQHF; cdr3_nt: TGTGCCAGTAGTATTGGGAACCCGCAGGGTTTCAAACAGCCCCAGCATTTT
clone_size: NA; j_call: TRBJ2-2; v_call: TRBV6-5; d_call: TRBD2; cdr3_aa: CASSYSSGVVTGELFF; cdr3_nt: TGTGCCAGCAGTTACTCCAGCGGGGTGGTCACCGGGGAGCTGTTTTTT
clone_size: NA; j_call: TRBJ1-5; v_call: TRBV19; d_call: NA; cdr3_aa: CASTVTGDSNQPQHF; cdr3_nt: TGTGCCAGTACCGTGACAGGAGATAGCAATCAGCCCCAGCATTTT
clone_size: NA; j_call: TRBJ2-5; v_call: TRBV5-4; d_call: NA; cdr3_aa: CASSDGTQQETQYF; cdr3_nt: TGTGCCAGCAGCGACGGGACTCAACAAGAGACCCAGTACTTC
clone_size: NA; j_call: TRBJ1-6; v_call: TRBV5-4; d_call: NA; cdr3_aa: CASSFYREMGSPLHF; cdr3_nt: TGTGCCAGCAGCTTCTACAGGGAAATGGGCTCACCCCTCCACTTT
clone_size: NA; j_call: TRBJ2-3; v_call: TRBV5-8; d_call: NA; cdr3_aa: CASSFTAPDTQYF; cdr3_nt: TGTGCCAGCAGCTTCACCGCTCCAGATACGCAGTATTTT
clone_size: NA; j_call: TRBJ1-2; v_call: TRBV20-1; d_call: NA; cdr3_aa: CSASGESYTF; cdr3_nt: TGCAGTGCCTCAGGGGAGAGCTACACCTTC
clone_size: NA; j_call: TRBJ1-4; v_call: TRBV9; d_call: NA; cdr3_aa: CASSVGVSGEKLFF; cdr3_nt: TGTGCCAGCAGCGTAGGGGTTAGTGGAGAAAAACTGTTTTTT
clone_size: once; j_call: TRBJ1-1; v_call: TRBV5-1; d_call: TRBD1; cdr3_aa: CASSLYPGQVNTEAFF; cdr3_nt: TGCGCCAGCAGCCTATACCCGGGACAGGTGAACACTGAAGCTTTCTTT
clone_size: once; j_call: TRBJ1-1; v_call: TRBV7-2; d_call: NA; cdr3_aa: CASSNREMNTEAFF; cdr3_nt: TGTGCCAGCAGCAACAGGGAAATGAACACTGAAGCTTTCTTT
clone_size: few; j_call: TRBJ1-2; v_call: TRBV2; d_call: NA; cdr3_aa: CASVGSSYGYTF; cdr3_nt: TGTGCCAGCGTCGGGTCTAGCTATGGCTACACCTTC
clone_size: NA; j_call: TRBJ2-7; v_call: TRBV7-7; d_call: NA; cdr3_aa: CASSPTAFREYF; cdr3_nt: TGTGCTAGCAGCCCGACAGCCTTTAGGGAGTACTTC
clone_size: NA; j_call: TRBJ1-5; v_call: TRBV28; d_call: TRBD1; cdr3_aa: CASTRDRGPGNQPQHF; cdr3_nt: TGTGCCAGCACCCGGGACAGGGGCCCGGGCAATCAGCCCCAGCATTTT
clone_size: once; j_call: TRBJ1-2; v_call: TRBV6-5; d_call: TRBD1; cdr3_aa: CASSYFARQGSGGYTF; cdr3_nt: TGTGCCAGCAGTTACTTCGCTCGACAGGGTTCGGGTGGCTACACCTTC
clone_size: NA; j_call: TRBJ1-1; v_call: TRBV6-6; d_call: NA; cdr3_aa: CASSYGGTEAFF; cdr3_nt: TGTGCCAGCAGTTACGGAGGGACTGAAGCTTTCTTT
clone_size: NA; j_call: TRBJ1-4; v_call: TRBV5-1; d_call: NA; cdr3_aa: CASSFGGYEKLFF; cdr3_nt: TGCGCCAGCAGCTTCGGTGGATATGAAAAACTGTTTTTT
clone_size: NA; j_call: TRBJ2-7; v_call: TRBV4-2; d_call: NA; cdr3_aa: CASSQDRGFSYEQYF; cdr3_nt: TGTGCCAGCAGCCAAGATCGGGGGTTTAGCTACGAGCAGTACTTC
clone_size: NA; j_call: TRBJ2-7; v_call: TRBV7-6; d_call: TRBD1; cdr3_aa: CASSLSRTGSNEQYF; cdr3_nt: TGTGCCAGCAGCTTAAGCCGGACAGGGTCGAACGAGCAGTACTTC
clone_size: NA; j_call: TRBJ2-3; v_call: TRBV30; d_call: TRBD2; cdr3_aa: CAWSHETGTSTTDTQYF; cdr3_nt: TGTGCCTGGAGTCACGAAACCGGGACTAGTACCACAGATACGCAGTATTTT
clone_size: NA; j_call: TRBJ2-1; v_call: TRBV11-2; d_call: NA; cdr3_aa: CASSTPGAGTYNEQFF; cdr3_nt: TGTGCCAGCAGCACCCCCGGGGCGGGGACCTACAATGAGCAGTTCTTC
clone_size: NA; j_call: TRBJ1-4; v_call: TRBV5-6; d_call: NA; cdr3_aa: CASSLAREKLFF; cdr3_nt: TGTGCCAGCAGCTTGGCTCGGGAAAAACTGTTTTTT
clone_size: few; j_call: TRBJ1-1; v_call: TRBV28; d_call: NA; cdr3_aa: CASSLLMNTEAFF; cdr3_nt: TGTGCCAGCAGCTTGTTAATGAACACTGAAGCTTTCTTT
clone_size: NA; j_call: TRBJ2-1; v_call: TRBV10-3; d_call: TRBD2; cdr3_aa: CAISRLAGGDEQFF; cdr3_nt: TGTGCCATCAGTAGACTAGCGGGGGGAGATGAGCAGTTCTTC
clone_size: NA; j_call: TRBJ2-7; v_call: TRBV6-6; d_call: NA; cdr3_aa: CASGLPEQYF; cdr3_nt: TGTGCCAGCGGTTTGCCCGAGCAGTACTTC
clone_size: NA; j_call: TRBJ2-1; v_call: TRBV7-2; d_call: TRBD1; cdr3_aa: CASSERQGSFNEQFF; cdr3_nt: TGTGCCAGCAGCGAGAGACAGGGGAGTTTCAATGAGCAGTTCTTC
clone_size: NA; j_call: TRBJ1-1; v_call: TRBV10-1; d_call: NA; cdr3_aa: CASSESRGPRNTEAFF; cdr3_nt: TGCGCCAGCAGTGAGTCGCGGGGGCCTCGGAACACTGAAGCTTTCTTT
clone_size: NA; j_call: TRBJ1-2; v_call: TRBV14; d_call: TRBD1; cdr3_aa: CASSPVTGAYGYTF; cdr3_nt: TGTGCCAGCAGCCCCGTGACAGGGGCCTATGGCTACACCTTC
clone_size: NA; j_call: TRBJ2-7; v_call: TRBV5-1; d_call: NA; cdr3_aa: CASSLARGNGDEQYF; cdr3_nt: TGCGCCAGCAGCTTGGCCAGAGGGAACGGCGACGAGCAGTACTTC
clone_size: NA; j_call: TRBJ1-1; v_call: TRBV6-1; d_call: NA; cdr3_aa: CASSEARRWNTEAFF; cdr3_nt: TGTGCCAGCAGTGAAGCTCGTAGGTGGAACACTGAAGCTTTCTTT
clone_size: NA; j_call: TRBJ2-5; v_call: TRBV19; d_call: NA; cdr3_aa: CASSPPLGQETQYF; cdr3_nt: TGTGCCAGTAGCCCCCCACTAGGGCAAGAGACCCAGTACTTC
clone_size: NA; j_call: TRBJ1-2; v_call: TRBV11-2; d_call: NA; cdr3_aa: CASSSPRTAEYGYTF; cdr3_nt: TGTGCCAGCAGCTCCCCTAGGACGGCCGAGTATGGCTACACCTTC
clone_size: medium-sized; j_call: TRBJ2-7; v_call: TRBV6-1; d_call: TRBD1; cdr3_aa: CASRGTGGSSYEQYF; cdr3_nt: TGTGCCAGCAGGGGGACAGGGGGGAGCTCCTACGAGCAGTACTTC
clone_size: few; j_call: TRBJ2-1; v_call: TRBV6-5; d_call: NA; cdr3_aa: CASSYSAGSYNEQFF; cdr3_nt: TGTGCCAGCAGTTACTCAGCGGGCTCCTACAATGAGCAGTTCTTC
clone_size: NA; j_call: TRBJ1-4; v_call: TRBV29-1; d_call: NA; cdr3_aa: CSVQADKAGKLFF; cdr3_nt: TGCAGCGTTCAAGCGGACAAGGCTGGAAAACTGTTTTTT
clone_size: NA; j_call: TRBJ2-7; v_call: TRBV27; d_call: NA; cdr3_aa: CASSFGYEQYF; cdr3_nt: TGTGCCAGCAGTTTTGGGTACGAGCAGTACTTC
clone_size: NA; j_call: TRBJ1-5; v_call: TRBV6-5; d_call: NA; cdr3_aa: CASSYSVQLIQPQHF; cdr3_nt: TGTGCCAGCAGTTACTCTGTACAGCTAATTCAGCCCCAGCATTTT
clone_size: NA; j_call: TRBJ1-3; v_call: TRBV5-4; d_call: NA; cdr3_aa: CASSLREGNSGNTIYF; cdr3_nt: TGTGCCAGCAGCTTGAGGGAGGGGAACTCTGGAAACACCATATATTTT
clone_size: NA; j_call: TRBJ1-4; v_call: TRBV5-1; d_call: NA; cdr3_aa: CASSLGTGTAVRELFF; cdr3_nt: TGCGCCAGCAGCTTGGGAACAGGGACGGCGGTGCGGGAACTGTTTTTT
clone_size: NA; j_call: TRBJ2-5; v_call: TRBV27; d_call: TRBD2; cdr3_aa: CASRLAGGLETQYF; cdr3_nt: TGTGCCAGCCGACTAGCGGGGGGGCTGGAGACCCAGTACTTC
clone_size: NA; j_call: TRBJ1-3; v_call: TRBV5-4; d_call: NA; cdr3_aa: CASRYRYGNTIYF; cdr3_nt: TGTGCCAGCAGGTACAGATATGGAAACACCATATATTTT
clone_size: NA; j_call: TRBJ1-5; v_call: TRBV6-5; d_call: NA; cdr3_aa: CASSWDNSNQPQHF; cdr3_nt: TGTGCCAGCAGTTGGGATAATAGCAATCAGCCCCAGCATTTT
clone_size: few; j_call: TRBJ1-3; v_call: TRBV7-2; d_call: NA; cdr3_aa: CASSLDRGLTGNTIYF; cdr3_nt: TGTGCCAGCAGCTTAGATCGAGGGCTCACTGGAAACACCATATATTTT
clone_size: NA; j_call: TRBJ2-3; v_call: TRBV9; d_call: TRBD1; cdr3_aa: CASSVDGQGADTQYF; cdr3_nt: TGTGCCAGCAGCGTAGATGGGCAGGGGGCAGATACGCAGTATTTT
clone_size: NA; j_call: TRBJ1-2; v_call: TRBV28; d_call: NA; cdr3_aa: CASSLRQTLLLYGYTF; cdr3_nt: TGTGCCAGCAGTTTGAGACAGACTTTGCTTTTGTATGGCTACACCTTC